This TCR beta chain was found in a study of shared clonotypes between healthy human individuals. Regarding the study as a whole: Clonotypes not shared had lower generation probabilities than those common to all four donors.

With respect to this clone: Antigen specificity is unknown.

In the original analysis: ImmunoSEQ sequences covered only the junction and lacked quality scores; filtering therefore differed. Only in-frame clones appear in the TCRdb table, and some are missing; sequencing was by immunoSEQ multiplex PCR. V and J calls and clone size are as listed in that table; D and trimming were resolved from the DNA. The repertoire holds under 1,900,000 clones, with just under 99% as singletons. Trimming stripped 9 bases from V and 4 bases from J, with 19 bases between. Germline V gene data show CDR1 as MNHNS and CDR2 as SASEGT. CDR3 size: 14 residues. V usage is TRBV6-1 and J usage is TRBJ2-7; tentative D call: TRBD1 (6 bases). Source material: naive CD4+ T cells sorted from blood. The subset here: CD45RA+ positively selected. The sequence was collected from a man aged 30-40 years in good health. CDR3 sequence reads: CASKVNRESYEQYF. The DNA of the CDR3 is TGTGCCAGTAAAGTTAACAGGGAATCGTACGAGCAGTACTTC.